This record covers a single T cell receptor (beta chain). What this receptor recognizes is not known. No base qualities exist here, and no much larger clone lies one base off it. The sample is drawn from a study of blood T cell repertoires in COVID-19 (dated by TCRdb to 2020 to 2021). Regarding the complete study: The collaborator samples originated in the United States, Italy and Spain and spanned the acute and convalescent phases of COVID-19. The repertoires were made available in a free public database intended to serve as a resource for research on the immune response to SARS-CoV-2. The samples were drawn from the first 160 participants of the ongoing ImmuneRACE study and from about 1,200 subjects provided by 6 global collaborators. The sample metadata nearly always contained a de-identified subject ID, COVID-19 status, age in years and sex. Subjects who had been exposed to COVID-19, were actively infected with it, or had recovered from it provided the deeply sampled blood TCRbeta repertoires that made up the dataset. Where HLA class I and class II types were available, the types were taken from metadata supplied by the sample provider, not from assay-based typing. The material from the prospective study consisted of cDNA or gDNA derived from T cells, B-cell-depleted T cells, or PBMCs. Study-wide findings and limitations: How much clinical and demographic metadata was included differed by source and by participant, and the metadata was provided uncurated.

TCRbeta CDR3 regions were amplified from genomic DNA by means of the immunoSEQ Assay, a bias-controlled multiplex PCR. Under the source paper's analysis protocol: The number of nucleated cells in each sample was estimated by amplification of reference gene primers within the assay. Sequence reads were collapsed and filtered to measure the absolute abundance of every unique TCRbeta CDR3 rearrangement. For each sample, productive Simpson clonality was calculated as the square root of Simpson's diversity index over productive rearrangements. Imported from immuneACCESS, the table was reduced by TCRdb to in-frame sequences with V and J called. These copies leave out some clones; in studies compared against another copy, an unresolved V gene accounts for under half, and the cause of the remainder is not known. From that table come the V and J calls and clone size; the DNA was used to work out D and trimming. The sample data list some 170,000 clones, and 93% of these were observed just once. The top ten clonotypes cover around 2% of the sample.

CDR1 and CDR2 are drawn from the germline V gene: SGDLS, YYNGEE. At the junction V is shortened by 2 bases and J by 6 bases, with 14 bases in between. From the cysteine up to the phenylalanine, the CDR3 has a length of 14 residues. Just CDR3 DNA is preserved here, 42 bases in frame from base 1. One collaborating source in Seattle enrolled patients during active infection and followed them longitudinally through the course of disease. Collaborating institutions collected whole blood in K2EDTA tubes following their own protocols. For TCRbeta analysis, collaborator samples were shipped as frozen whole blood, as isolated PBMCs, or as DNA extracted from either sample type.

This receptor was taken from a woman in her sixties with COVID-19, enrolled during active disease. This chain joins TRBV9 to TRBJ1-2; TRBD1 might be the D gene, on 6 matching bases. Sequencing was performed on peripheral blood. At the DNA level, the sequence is TGTGCCAGCAGCGTTTTTAGGGCAGGGGATGGCTACACCTTC. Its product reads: CASSVFRAGDGYTF. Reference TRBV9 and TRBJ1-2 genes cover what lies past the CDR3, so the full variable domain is DSGVTQTPKHLITATGQRVTLRCSPRSGDLSVYWYQQSLDQGLQFLIQYYNGEERAKGNILERFSAQQFPDLHSELNLSSLELGDSALYFCASSVFRAGDGYTFGSGTRLTVV.